This T cell receptor beta chain came from a study of cytomegalovirus exposure and HLA in healthy donors. Study-level points and caveats: It was reportedly the case that the classifier diagnosed cytomegalovirus status with high specificity and sensitivity.

Worth noting for this clone: What it binds is not known.

13 Jbeta primers and 60 Vbeta primers were used for the PCR. How the authors handled the data: Later, an analysis found about 77 million unique TCR beta chains, and about 10 million of these were shared. Assay: immunoSEQ multiplex PCR; the TCRdb copy retains only in-frame clones and omits some. V and J calls and clone size come straight from that table; D and trimming were deduced from the DNA. The sample contains roughly 98,000 clones, more than 70% of which appear only once. Germline V lookup: CDR1 MGHRA, CDR2 YSYEKL. There are 17 residues in the CDR3. The V and J ends lost 4 bases and 1 base respectively, with 19 bases between them.

The receptor was derived from a female donor in good health and CMV-seronegative. Material: PBMCs. The chain joins TRBV4-1 to TRBJ1-1, with D possibly being TRBD1 (6 bases). The CDR3 loop reads CASSRGGGAGTNTEAFF. The CDR3 DNA reads TGCGCCAGCAGCCGAGGGGGGGGAGCAGGGACGAACACTGAAGCTTTCTTT.